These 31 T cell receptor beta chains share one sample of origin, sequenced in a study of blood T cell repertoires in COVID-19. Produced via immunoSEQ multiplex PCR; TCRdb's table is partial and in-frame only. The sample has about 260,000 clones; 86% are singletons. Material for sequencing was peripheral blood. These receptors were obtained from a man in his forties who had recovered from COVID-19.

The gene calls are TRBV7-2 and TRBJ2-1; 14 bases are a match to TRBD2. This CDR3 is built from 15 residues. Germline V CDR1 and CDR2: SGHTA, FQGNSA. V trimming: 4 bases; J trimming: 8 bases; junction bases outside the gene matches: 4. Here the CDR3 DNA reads TGTGCCAGCAGCTCGGGACTAGCGGGGGAAGATGAGCAGTTCTTC. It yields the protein CASSSGLAGEDEQFF.

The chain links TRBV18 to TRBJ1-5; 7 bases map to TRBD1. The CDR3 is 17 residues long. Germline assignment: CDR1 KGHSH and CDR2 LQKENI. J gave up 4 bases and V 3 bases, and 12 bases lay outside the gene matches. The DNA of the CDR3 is TGTGCCAGCTCACCGAGATCGGGACAGATTGTAAATCAGCCCCAGCATTTT. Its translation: CASSPRSGQIVNQPQHF.

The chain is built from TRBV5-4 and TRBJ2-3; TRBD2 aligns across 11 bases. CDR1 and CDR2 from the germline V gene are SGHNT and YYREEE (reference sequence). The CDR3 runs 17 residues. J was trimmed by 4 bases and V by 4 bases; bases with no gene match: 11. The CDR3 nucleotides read TGTGCCAGCAGCGCGGCCCCGGGTAGCGGGAGGGCAGATACGCAGTATTTT. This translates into CASSAAPGSGRADTQYF.

CDR3 bases: TGTGCCAGCAGCTTAGCTTTAATTCAGGGGACTAGGAATCGCGAGCAGTACTTC. Translation: CASSLALIQGTRNREQYF. This chain uses TRBV7-8 with TRBJ2-7; TRBD2 matches at 8 bases. Germline V gene sequence: CDR1 SGHVS, CDR2 FQNEAQ. The CDR3 has 18 amino acids. J gave up 6 bases and V 0 bases, and 16 bases lay outside the gene matches.

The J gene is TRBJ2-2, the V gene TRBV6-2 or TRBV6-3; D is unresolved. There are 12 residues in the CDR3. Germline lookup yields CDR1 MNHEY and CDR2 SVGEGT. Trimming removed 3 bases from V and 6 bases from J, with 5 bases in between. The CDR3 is CASSYYSGELFF. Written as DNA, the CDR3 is TGTGCCAGCAGTTATTATTCCGGGGAGCTGTTTTTT.

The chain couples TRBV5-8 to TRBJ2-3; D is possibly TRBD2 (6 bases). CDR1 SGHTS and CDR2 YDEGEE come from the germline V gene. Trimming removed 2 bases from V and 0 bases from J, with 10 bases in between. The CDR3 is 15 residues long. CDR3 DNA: TGTGCCAGCAGCTTCGGGACTTCTAGCACAGATACGCAGTATTTT. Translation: CASSFGTSSTDTQYF.

The DNA for the CDR3 is TGTGCCAGCAGCGATCGGACAGGATACTATGGCTACACCTTC. Translating gives CASSDRTGYYGYTF. The rearrangement links TRBV5-4 to TRBJ1-2, with TRBD1 matching 7 bases. Trimming took 4 bases from V and 3 from J; bases not matched to a gene: 6. The germline V gene has CDR1 SGHNT and CDR2 YYREEE (reference sequence). CDR3 length: 14 residues.

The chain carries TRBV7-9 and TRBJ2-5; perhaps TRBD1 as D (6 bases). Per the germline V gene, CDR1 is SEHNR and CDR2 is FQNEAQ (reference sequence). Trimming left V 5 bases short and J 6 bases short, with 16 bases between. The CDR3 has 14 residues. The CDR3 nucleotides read TGTGCCAGCAGCGGCCTACAGGGAACGCAGACCCAGTACTTC. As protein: CASSGLQGTQTQYF.

The CDR3 bases are TGTGCCAGCAGCTTGGACTGGGCGGTGGATACGCAGTATTTT. Amino acid sequence: CASSLDWAVDTQYF. This chain uses TRBV7-2 with TRBJ2-3; D possibly corresponds to TRBD2 (5 bases). The length of the CDR3 is 14 residues. The germline gives CDR1 SGHTA, CDR2 FQGNSA. Trimming stripped 3 bases from V and 6 bases from J, with 13 bases between.

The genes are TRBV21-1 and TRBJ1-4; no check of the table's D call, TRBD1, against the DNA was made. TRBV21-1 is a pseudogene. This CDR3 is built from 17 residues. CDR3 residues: CASSSLCQLQGNEKLFF. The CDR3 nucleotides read TGTGCCAGCAGCTCCCTATGCCAACTTCAGGGGAATGAAAAACTGTTTTTT.

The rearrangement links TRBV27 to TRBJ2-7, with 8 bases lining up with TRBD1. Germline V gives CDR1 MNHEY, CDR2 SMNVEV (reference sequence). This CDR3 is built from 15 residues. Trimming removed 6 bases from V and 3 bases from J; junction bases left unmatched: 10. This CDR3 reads CASSLRGTGYYEQYF. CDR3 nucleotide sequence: TGTGCCAGCAGCCTAAGGGGGACAGGCTACTACGAGCAGTACTTC.

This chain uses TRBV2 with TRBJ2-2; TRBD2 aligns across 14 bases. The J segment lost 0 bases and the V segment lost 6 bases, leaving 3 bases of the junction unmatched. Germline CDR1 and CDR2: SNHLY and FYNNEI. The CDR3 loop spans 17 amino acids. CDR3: CASRRTSGGTNTGELFF. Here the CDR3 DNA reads TGTGCCAGCAGGAGGACTAGCGGGGGGACGAACACCGGGGAGCTGTTTTTT.

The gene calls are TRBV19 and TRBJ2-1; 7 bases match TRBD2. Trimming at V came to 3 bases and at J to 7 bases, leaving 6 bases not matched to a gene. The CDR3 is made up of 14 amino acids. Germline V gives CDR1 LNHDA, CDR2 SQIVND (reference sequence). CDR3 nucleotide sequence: TGTGCCAGTAGTATCGACACCGGGAGGAATGAGCAGTTCTTC. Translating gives CASSIDTGRNEQFF. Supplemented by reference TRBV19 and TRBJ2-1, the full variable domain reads DGGITQSPKYLFRKEGQNVTLSCEQNLNHDAMYWYRQDPGQGLRLIYYSQIVNDFQKGDIAEGYSVSREKKESFPLTVTSAQKNPTAFYLCASSIDTGRNEQFFGPGTRLTVL.

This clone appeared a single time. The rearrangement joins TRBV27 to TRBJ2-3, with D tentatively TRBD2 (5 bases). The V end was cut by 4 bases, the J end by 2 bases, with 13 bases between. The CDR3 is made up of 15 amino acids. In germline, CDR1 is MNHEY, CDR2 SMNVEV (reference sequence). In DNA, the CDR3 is TGTGCCAGCAGTTCGCGGGTCTTTACCACAGATACGCAGTATTTT. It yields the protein CASSSRVFTTDTQYF.

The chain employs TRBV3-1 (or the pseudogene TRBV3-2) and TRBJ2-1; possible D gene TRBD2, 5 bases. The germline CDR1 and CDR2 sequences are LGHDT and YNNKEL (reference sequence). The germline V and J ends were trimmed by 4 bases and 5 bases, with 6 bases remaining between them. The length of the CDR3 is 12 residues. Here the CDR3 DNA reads TGTGCCAGCAGCCTGGGAGACAATGAGCAGTTCTTC. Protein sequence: CASSLGDNEQFF.

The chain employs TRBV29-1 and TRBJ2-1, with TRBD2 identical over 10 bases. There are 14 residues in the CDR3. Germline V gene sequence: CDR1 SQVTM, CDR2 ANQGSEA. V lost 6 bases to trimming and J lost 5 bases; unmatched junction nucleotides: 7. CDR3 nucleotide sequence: TGCAGCGTGGTGGCACTAGCGGGAAACAATGAGCAGTTCTTC. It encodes CSVVALAGNNEQFF.

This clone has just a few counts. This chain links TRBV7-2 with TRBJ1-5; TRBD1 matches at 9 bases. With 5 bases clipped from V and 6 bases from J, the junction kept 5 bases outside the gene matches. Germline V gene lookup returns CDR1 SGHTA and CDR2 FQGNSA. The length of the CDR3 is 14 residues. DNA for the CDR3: TGTGCCAGCAGCGCCGGGACAGGGCTTCAGCCCCAGCATTTT. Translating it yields CASSAGTGLQPQHF.

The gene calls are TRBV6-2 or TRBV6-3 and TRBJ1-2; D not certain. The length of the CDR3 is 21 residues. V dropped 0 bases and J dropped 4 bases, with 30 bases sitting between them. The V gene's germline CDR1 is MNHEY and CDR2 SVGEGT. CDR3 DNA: TGTGCCAGCAGTTACTCGACGAGGGTTGGAAGGAATATAGGATTCGGCTATGGCTACACCTTC. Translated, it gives CASSYSTRVGRNIGFGYGYTF.

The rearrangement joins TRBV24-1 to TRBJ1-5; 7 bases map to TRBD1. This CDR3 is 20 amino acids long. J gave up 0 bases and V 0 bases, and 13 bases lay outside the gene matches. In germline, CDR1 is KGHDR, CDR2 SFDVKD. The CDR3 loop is CATSDLSLSQGNYSNQPQHF. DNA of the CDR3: TGTGCCACCAGTGATTTGTCCCTTTCACAGGGGAACTATAGCAATCAGCCCCAGCATTTT.

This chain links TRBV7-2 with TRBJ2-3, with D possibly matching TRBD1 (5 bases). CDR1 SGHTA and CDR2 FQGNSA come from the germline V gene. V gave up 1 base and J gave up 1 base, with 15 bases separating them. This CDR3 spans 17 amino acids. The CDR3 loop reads CASSLVGAHRRTDTQYF. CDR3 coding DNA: TGTGCCAGCAGCTTAGTAGGGGCTCACCGTCGCACAGATACGCAGTATTTT.

The CDR3 here is CASSQRATAEAFF. The CDR3, as DNA: TGTGCCAGCAGCCAGAGGGCGACGGCTGAAGCTTTCTTT. This chain joins TRBV3-1 (or the pseudogene TRBV3-2) and TRBJ1-1; D not certain. Trimming stripped 3 bases from V and 6 bases from J, with 11 bases between. From germline, CDR1 is LGHDT and CDR2 YNNKEL (reference sequence). The CDR3 is 13 residues long.

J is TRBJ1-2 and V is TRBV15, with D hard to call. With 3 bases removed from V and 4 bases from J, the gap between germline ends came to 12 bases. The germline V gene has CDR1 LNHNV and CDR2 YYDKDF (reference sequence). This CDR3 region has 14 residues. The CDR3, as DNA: TGTGCCACCAGCAGGGCCCAGAATCGCTATGGCTACACCTTC. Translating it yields CATSRAQNRYGYTF.

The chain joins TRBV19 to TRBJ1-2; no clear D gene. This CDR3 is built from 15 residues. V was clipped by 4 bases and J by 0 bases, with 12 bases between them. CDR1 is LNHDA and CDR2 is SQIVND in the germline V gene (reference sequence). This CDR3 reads CASSNFRGTNYGYTF. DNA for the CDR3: TGTGCCAGTAGTAATTTTCGGGGAACTAACTATGGCTACACCTTC. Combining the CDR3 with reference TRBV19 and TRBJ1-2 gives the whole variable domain DGGITQSPKYLFRKEGQNVTLSCEQNLNHDAMYWYRQDPGQGLRLIYYSQIVNDFQKGDIAEGYSVSREKKESFPLTVTSAQKNPTAFYLCASSNFRGTNYGYTFGSGTRLTVV.

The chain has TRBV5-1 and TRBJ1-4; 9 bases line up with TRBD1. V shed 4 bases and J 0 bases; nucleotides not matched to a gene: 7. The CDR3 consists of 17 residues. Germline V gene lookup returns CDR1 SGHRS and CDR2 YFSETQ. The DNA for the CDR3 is TGCGCCAGCAGCCATCCGGGACAGGGTCCAACTAATGAAAAACTGTTTTTT. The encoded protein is CASSHPGQGPTNEKLFF. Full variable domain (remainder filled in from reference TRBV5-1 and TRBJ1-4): KAGVTQTPRYLIKTRGQQVTLSCSPISGHRSVSWYQQTPGQGLQFLFEYFSETQRNKGNFPGRFSGRQFSNSRSEMNVSTLELGDSALYLCASSHPGQGPTNEKLFFGSGTQLSVL.

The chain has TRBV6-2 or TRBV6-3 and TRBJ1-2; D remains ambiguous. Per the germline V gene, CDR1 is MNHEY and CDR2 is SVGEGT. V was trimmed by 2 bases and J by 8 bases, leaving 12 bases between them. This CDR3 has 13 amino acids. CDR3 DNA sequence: TGTGCCAGCAGTTACCCCCAGTCCTCGGGCTACACCTTC. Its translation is CASSYPQSSGYTF.

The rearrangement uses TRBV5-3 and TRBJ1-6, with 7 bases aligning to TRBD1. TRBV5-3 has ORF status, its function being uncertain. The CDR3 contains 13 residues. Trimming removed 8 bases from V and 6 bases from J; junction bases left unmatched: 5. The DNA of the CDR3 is TGTGCCAGGGCGACAGGGTTTAATTCACCCCTCCACTTT. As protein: CARATGFNSPLHF.

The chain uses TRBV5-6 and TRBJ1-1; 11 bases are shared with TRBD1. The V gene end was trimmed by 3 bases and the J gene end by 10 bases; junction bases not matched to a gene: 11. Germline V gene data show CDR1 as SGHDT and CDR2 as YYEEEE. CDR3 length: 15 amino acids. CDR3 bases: TGTGCCAGCAGCTATCTGGGACAGGGGGAGTGGGGAGCTTTCTTT. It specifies CASSYLGQGEWGAFF.

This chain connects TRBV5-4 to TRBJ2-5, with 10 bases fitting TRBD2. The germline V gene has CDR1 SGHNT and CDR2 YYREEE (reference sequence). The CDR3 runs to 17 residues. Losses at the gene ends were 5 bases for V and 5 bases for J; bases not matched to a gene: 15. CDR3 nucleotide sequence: TGTGCCAGCAGTAAAGGAAGGATAGCGGGGGGACGGGAGACCCAGTACTTC. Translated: CASSKGRIAGGRETQYF.

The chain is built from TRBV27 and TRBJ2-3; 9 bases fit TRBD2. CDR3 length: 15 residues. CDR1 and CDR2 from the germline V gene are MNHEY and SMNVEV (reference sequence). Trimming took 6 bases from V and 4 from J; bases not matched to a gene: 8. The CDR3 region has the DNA TGTGCCAGCAGGCGGGAGGGGCCACCACCAGATACGCAGTATTTT. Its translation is CASRREGPPPDTQYF.

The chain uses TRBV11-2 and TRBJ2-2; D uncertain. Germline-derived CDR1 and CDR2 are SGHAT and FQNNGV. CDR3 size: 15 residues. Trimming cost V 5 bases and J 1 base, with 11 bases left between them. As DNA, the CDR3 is TGTGCCAGCAGCCTTTTTGGCGGGAACACCGGGGAGCTGTTTTTT. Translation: CASSLFGGNTGELFF.

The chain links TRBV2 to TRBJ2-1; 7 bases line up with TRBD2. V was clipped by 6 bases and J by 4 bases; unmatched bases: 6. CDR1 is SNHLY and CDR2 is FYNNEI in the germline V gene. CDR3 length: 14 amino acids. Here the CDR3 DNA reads TGTGCCAGCAGCCCGGGACTACAATACAATGAGCAGTTCTTC. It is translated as CASSPGLQYNEQFF.